This is a list of T cell receptor beta chains from one sample in a study of blood T cells in healthy people across ages. TCRdb re-called the 5' RACE reads through MiXCR, storing one row per CDR3 protein. The sample comprises just over 1 million distinct CDR3 sequences, under 45% of which are singletons, and 18% rests with the top ten. Sequenced: blood. Receptors originate from a woman aged 60-75 years in good health. CDR3s include the opening cysteine and the closing phenylalanine or tryptophan. D genes are given only for firm matches. Clone sizes are given selectively: once, few, many, or a class where the clone is expanded.

v_call	clone_size	d_call	j_call	cdr3_nt	cdr3_aa
TRBV6-2/TRBV6-3	NA	NA	TRBJ2-7	TGTGCCAGCAGCAAGGACTCACTAACCTGCGAGCAGTACTTC	CASSKDSLTCEQYF
TRBV3-1	NA	NA	TRBJ1-1	TGTGCCAGCAGCCAAACAAGGACGGCTGAAGCTTTCTTT	CASSQTRTAEAFF
TRBV20-1	NA	TRBD2	TRBJ2-2	TGCAGTGCTAGAGATAAAGGGCGGGGGGTGAGCGCCGGGGAGCTGTTTTTT	CSARDKGRGVSAGELFF
TRBV5-1	NA	TRBD1	TRBJ2-5	TGCGCCAGCAGCACCGGGACAGGGGGTCTCCAAGAGACCCAGTACTTC	CASSTGTGGLQETQYF
TRBV9	NA	NA	TRBJ2-1	TGTGCCAGCAGCGGAGCAGGGGCAGACTACAATGAGCAGTTCTTC	CASSGAGADYNEQFF
TRBV29-1	NA	NA	TRBJ2-6	TGCAGCGTGGGGGGGGCCGGTTCTGGGGCCAACGTCCTGACTTTC	CSVGGAGSGANVLTF
TRBV3-1	NA	TRBD1	TRBJ1-2	TGTACCAGCAGCCCCTGGGACAGCAACTATGGCTACACCTTC	CTSSPWDSNYGYTF
TRBV3-1	NA	TRBD2	TRBJ2-4	TGTGCCAGCAGCCATCGGACTAGCGGGTTGTCCAAAAACATTCAGTACTTC	CASSHRTSGLSKNIQYF
TRBV7-9	few	NA	TRBJ2-7	TGTGCCAGCAGACCAATTATAACGGGGTACTACGAGCAGTACTTC	CASRPIITGYYEQYF
TRBV6-5	NA	NA	TRBJ2-7	TGTGCCAGCAGGAACACGAATCCCTACGAGCAGTACTTC	CASRNTNPYEQYF
TRBV7-9	few	NA	TRBJ1-4	TGTGCCAGCTCCCGGGGTGCAGACGTTGCAACTAATGAAAAACTGTTTTTT	CASSRGADVATNEKLFF
TRBV5-6	few	TRBD1	TRBJ2-4	TGTGCCAGCAGCTTGCCACAGGGGAATTTGGCCAAAAACATTCAGTACTTC	CASSLPQGNLAKNIQYF
TRBV15	NA	TRBD1	TRBJ2-1	TGTGCCACCAGCAGATTAGGGACAGGGGAGGATGAGCAGTTCTTC	CATSRLGTGEDEQFF
TRBV27	NA	NA	TRBJ2-3	TGTGCCAGCAGGGGCCGGGACACCCGCACAGATACGCAGTATTTT	CASRGRDTRTDTQYF
TRBV29-1	NA	NA	TRBJ1-1	TGCAGCGTCGATCGGGGGTTAAACACTGAAGCTTTCTTT	CSVDRGLNTEAFF
TRBV5-1	few	TRBD2	TRBJ2-5	TGCGCCAGCAGCTTTGGTAGCGGGAGCCTCTATTTAGAGACCCAGTACTTC	CASSFGSGSLYLETQYF
TRBV19	once	NA	TRBJ2-3	TGTGCCAGTAGTATAGATCCGCGCGCCGATACGCAGTATTTT	CASSIDPRADTQYF
TRBV20-1	NA	NA	TRBJ2-6	TGCAGTGCTAGGGCCCTCTCTGGGGCCAACGTCCTGACTTTC	CSARALSGANVLTF
TRBV7-3	NA	NA	TRBJ2-3	TGTGCCAGCGGCTCTCAGAACACAGATACGCAGTATTTT	CASGSQNTDTQYF
TRBV18	NA	NA	TRBJ2-5	TGTGCCTGCTCACCATGGCGGACAGTCCCGGCGGAGACCCAGTACTTC	CACSPWRTVPAETQYF
TRBV29-1	NA	TRBD1	TRBJ2-2	TGCAGCGTTGAAGGTGGGCGTGAGGGGGCTCGGGGGGAGCTGTTTTTT	CSVEGGREGARGELFF
TRBV19	NA	NA	TRBJ2-7	TGTGCCAGTAGTATAGTAGGGGACGGCTACGAGCAGTACTTC	CASSIVGDGYEQYF
TRBV4-1	few	TRBD2	TRBJ2-7	TGCGCCAGCAGCCAACTGACTAGCGGGACTCCCTACGAGCAGTACTTC	CASSQLTSGTPYEQYF
TRBV10-3	few	TRBD2	TRBJ2-7	TGTGCCATCAAGGGACTAGCCTACGAGCAGTACTTC	CAIKGLAYEQYF
TRBV20-1	NA	TRBD1	TRBJ1-5	TGCAGTGCGACAAGTCCGGGACAGGGGTCCCTCTCACAGCATTTT	CSATSPGQGSLSQHF
TRBV20-1	NA	NA	TRBJ2-7	TGCAGTGCCAACAATCCCCAGTCCTACGAGCAGTACTTC	CSANNPQSYEQYF
TRBV20-1	NA	TRBD1	TRBJ2-7	TGCAGTGCAAACCACAGGGGGCTAAACGAGCAGTACTTC	CSANHRGLNEQYF
TRBV5-1	NA	NA	TRBJ2-7	TGCGCCAGCAGTATGGACAGCCCGAGAGACTACGAGCAGTACTTC	CASSMDSPRDYEQYF
TRBV6-1	NA	NA	TRBJ2-3	TGTGCCAGCATGGTCGTCCACAGCACAGATACGCAGTATTTT	CASMVVHSTDTQYF
TRBV28	few	TRBD2	TRBJ2-1	TGTGCCAGCAGTTTGGGTAGGGACACTTTCGGGACTAGCCGATACAATGAGCAGTTCTTC	CASSLGRDTFGTSRYNEQFF